The rows below give T cell receptor beta chains drawn from one sample of a study of T cell responses to AZD1222 COVID-19 vaccine. Profiling relied on immunoSEQ multiplex PCR, and the TCRdb table lists in-frame clones only, not all of them. The data hold 90,000 to 130,000 clones, with approximately 92% observed a single time. Here the sequenced sample was peripheral blood, taken 28 days after the second AZD1222 dose. The receptors shown here come from an adult who received the AZD1222 COVID-19 vaccine. Both conserved end residues are part of each CDR3. A D gene is named only where the DNA matches it firmly. Expanded clones get a size class; other rows say once, few or many, or leave the size out.

>TRBJ1-1|TRBV10-3|-|14|TRBD1
TGTGCCATCAGTGAGGGGACAGGGACCACTGAAGCTTTCTTT
CAISEGTGTTEAFF
>TRBJ2-7|TRBV7-3|-|15|-
TGTGCCAGCAGCTTATGGGCAGGGTCCCGCTACGAGCAGTACTTC
CASSLWAGSRYEQYF
>TRBJ2-7|TRBV7-9|-|12|-
TGTGCCAGCAGCTCCCAGGAGTACGAGCAGTACTTC
CASSSQEYEQYF
>TRBJ2-7|TRBV3-1/TRBV3-2|-|17|TRBD2
TGTGCCAGCAGCCACGGACTAGCGGGGGGGGGACCCTACGAGCAGTACTTC
CASSHGLAGGGPYEQYF
>TRBJ2-5|TRBV6-2/TRBV6-3|-|15|TRBD1
TGTGCCAGCAGTTTACAGGGGGCCCCCCAAGAGACCCAGTACTTC
CASSLQGAPQETQYF
>TRBJ1-2|TRBV10-3|-|14|-
TGTGCCATCAGTGTAGAGGGCCTAGACTATGGCTACACCTTC
CAISVEGLDYGYTF
>TRBJ2-2|TRBV6-5|once|15|TRBD1
TGTGCCAGCAGCAAGGACAGGGGAAGCACCGGGGAGCTGTTTTTT
CASSKDRGSTGELFF
>TRBJ2-3|TRBV7-3|-|13|-
TGTGCCAGCAGCTTAATGAGCACAGATACGCAGTATTTT
CASSLMSTDTQYF
>TRBJ1-1|TRBV18|-|14|TRBD1
TGTGCCAGCTCGTTACAGGGGGCGGCCACTGAAGCTTTCTTT
CASSLQGAATEAFF
>TRBJ2-4|TRBV4-3|-|17|-
TGCGCCAGCAGCCAAGTATCGGGGGGCGCCGCCAAAAACATTCAGTACTTC
CASSQVSGGAAKNIQYF
>TRBJ1-5|TRBV18|-|14|-
TGTGCCAGCTCACCGGGGGGCAGTCCTCAGCCCCAGCATTTT
CASSPGGSPQPQHF
>TRBJ1-5|TRBV6-2/TRBV6-3|few|14|-
TGTGCCAGCAGTAAACCGGGATATTATCAGCCCCAGCATTTT
CASSKPGYYQPQHF
>TRBJ1-6|TRBV28|-|16|-
TGTGCCAGCAGTTTCCCCCGGGCAGGGGTAAATTCACCCCTCCACTTT
CASSFPRAGVNSPLHF
>TRBJ1-6|TRBV7-3|-|11|-
TGTGCCAGCCATGTGAAATCACCCCTCCACTTT
CASHVKSPLHF
>TRBJ2-2|TRBV6-5|-|15|TRBD2
TGTGCCAGCACCTTGCGGGGGGTGAACACCGGGGAGCTGTTTTTT
CASTLRGVNTGELFF
>TRBJ1-1|TRBV9|-|14|-
TGTGCCAGCAGCTCCAACAGGGCGAACACTGAAGCTTTCTTT
CASSSNRANTEAFF
>TRBJ1-4|TRBV4-3|-|16|TRBD1
TGCGCCAGCAGCCAAGCAACAGGGGGTTTCGGTGAAAAACTGTTTTTT
CASSQATGGFGEKLFF
>TRBJ1-5|TRBV4-3|-|14|-
TGCGCCAGCAGCCAAGATGGCAGGACTCAGCCCCAGCATTTT
CASSQDGRTQPQHF
>TRBJ2-5|TRBV12-3/TRBV12-4|-|12|-
TGTGCCAGCAGTTTATCTCAGGAGACCCAGTACTTC
CASSLSQETQYF
>TRBJ1-2|TRBV9|-|13|-
TGTGCCAGCAGCGCGCTACCTGGGGCGGCCTACACCTTC
CASSALPGAAYTF
>TRBJ1-1|TRBV21-1|-|14|-
TGTGCCAGCAGCGACTGGGACACGGGTTCTGAAGCTTTCTTT
CASSDWDTGSEAFF
>TRBJ1-2|TRBV2|-|13|-
TGTGCCAGCAGTTCCGAAGCAGGAGGCCTTTACACCTTC
CASSSEAGGLYTF
>TRBJ1-5|TRBV19|-|17|TRBD1
TGTGCCAGTAGTATAGGGACAGGGGGCTTCGGCAATCAGCCCCAGCATTTT
CASSIGTGGFGNQPQHF
>TRBJ1-2|TRBV18|-|14|TRBD1
TGTGCCAGCTCACCAGTACAGGGGTCCTATGGCTACACCTTC
CASSPVQGSYGYTF
>TRBJ1-1|TRBV7-9|-|15|-
TGTGCCAGCAGCTTAGGGGGGTACATGAACACTGAAGCTTTCTTT
CASSLGGYMNTEAFF
>TRBJ1-4|TRBV5-1|-|15|TRBD1
TGCGCCACCGATGGGGAGGGGGCCTATAATGAAAAACTGTTTTTT
CATDGEGAYNEKLFF
>TRBJ2-2|TRBV27|-|14|TRBD2
TGTGCCAGCAGTTTACCTAGCGGGACCGGGGAGCTGTTTTTT
CASSLPSGTGELFF
>TRBJ1-1|TRBV6-5|-|13|-
TGTGCCAGCAGTTACACGGGGGGCTCTGAAGCTTTCTTT
CASSYTGGSEAFF
>TRBJ1-4|TRBV4-1|once|17|TRBD1
TGCGCCAGCAGCCAGGGGACAGATTATGCAACTAATGAAAAACTGTTTTTT
CASSQGTDYATNEKLFF
>TRBJ1-5|TRBV7-9|-|15|-
TGTGCCAGCAGCCCTGGGCAGGGAGACGGTCAGCCCCAGCATTTT
CASSPGQGDGQPQHF
>TRBJ2-1|TRBV7-9|-|13|-
TGTGCCAGCAGCTTACCTCCGTGGGATGAGCAGTTCTTC
CASSLPPWDEQFF
>TRBJ1-2|TRBV4-1|-|16|-
TGCGCCAGCAGCCTCCGGCTGCGGGGGGCAAATAATGGCTACACCTTC
CASSLRLRGANNGYTF
>TRBJ2-3|TRBV9|-|12|-
TGTGCCAGCAGCGCCTCCACAGATACGCAGTATTTT
CASSASTDTQYF
>TRBJ2-7|TRBV5-6|-|14|-
TGTGCCAGCAGCTTGGGACTTACTACCTACGAGCAGTACTTC
CASSLGLTTYEQYF
>TRBJ2-2|TRBV7-2|-|16|TRBD2
TGTGCCAGCAGCTTAGCCGGGGGGGAGAACACCGGGGAGCTGTTTTTT
CASSLAGGENTGELFF
>TRBJ1-1|TRBV28|-|17|-
TGTGCCAGCAGTTTATCCGGGACTCTTCGAAGTAGCACTGAAGCTTTCTTT
CASSLSGTLRSSTEAFF
>TRBJ2-3|TRBV5-1|-|14|-
TGCGCCAGCAAGTCCACGGACAGCACAGATACGCAGTATTTT
CASKSTDSTDTQYF
>TRBJ1-5|TRBV18|-|16|-
TGTGCCAGCTCACCCTCGACGGGGAATAGCAATCAGCCCCAGCATTTT
CASSPSTGNSNQPQHF
>TRBJ2-2|TRBV5-1|-|13|-
TGCGCCAGCAGCTTGGAGCCCTCCGGGGAGCTGTTTTTT
CASSLEPSGELFF
>TRBJ1-4|TRBV5-1|-|14|-
TGCGCCAGCAGCTTGGTCAGGGGTGATGAAAAACTGTTTTTT
CASSLVRGDEKLFF
>TRBJ2-3|TRBV19|-|14|-
TGTGCCAGTAGTACGACGGCTAGCACAGATACGCAGTATTTT
CASSTTASTDTQYF
>TRBJ2-1|TRBV2|-|14|TRBD2
TGTGCCAGCAGGACGGGGGGGCCGGTCAATGAGCAGTTCTTC
CASRTGGPVNEQFF
>TRBJ1-6|TRBV5-1|-|16|-
TGCGCCAGCAGTCTTGAGCCGAGGGCGAGTAATTCACCCCTCCACTTT
CASSLEPRASNSPLHF
>TRBJ2-1|TRBV29-1|-|14|-
TGCAGCGTTGGTCCCACAGGGGGGGGGAATGAGCAGTTCTTC
CSVGPTGGGNEQFF
>TRBJ1-6|TRBV3-1/TRBV3-2|-|16|TRBD1
TGTGCCACCCCGGGACAGGCCGACCAAATAGCTTCACCCCTCCACTTT
CATPGQADQIASPLHF
>TRBJ2-3|TRBV5-1|once|13|TRBD1
TGCGCCAGCAGCACGGGACAGACAGATACGCAGTATTTT
CASSTGQTDTQYF
>TRBJ2-2|TRBV10-3|-|16|TRBD1
TGTGCCATCAGTACGACAGGGCGCACGAACACCGGGGAGCTGTTTTTT
CAISTTGRTNTGELFF
>TRBJ1-4|TRBV2|-|13|-
TGTGCCAGCAACAGGGCAACTAATGAAAAACTGTTTTTT
CASNRATNEKLFF
>TRBJ1-4|TRBV5-4|-|16|TRBD1
TGTGCCAGCAGCGCCGATTACTCAGGGGGTAATGAAAAACTGTTTTTT
CASSADYSGGNEKLFF